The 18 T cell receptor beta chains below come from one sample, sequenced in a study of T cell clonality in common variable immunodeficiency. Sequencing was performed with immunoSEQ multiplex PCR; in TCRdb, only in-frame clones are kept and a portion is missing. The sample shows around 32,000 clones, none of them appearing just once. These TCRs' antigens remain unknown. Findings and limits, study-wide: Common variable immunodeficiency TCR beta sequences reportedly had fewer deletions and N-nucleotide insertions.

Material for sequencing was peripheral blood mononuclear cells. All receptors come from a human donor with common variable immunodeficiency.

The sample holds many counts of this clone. CDR3 sequence reads: CASSSGPQNYNEQFF. CDR3 DNA, as far as it was read: TGTGCCAGCTCATCGGGTCCCCAGAATTACAATGAG. The chain couples TRBV18 to TRBJ2-1, with D uncertain. The missing CDR3 end, 3 residues past where the read stops, is filled in from the germline J gene. CDR3 size: 15 residues. V lost 5 bases to trimming and J lost 4 bases, with 15 bases between them. The germline gives CDR1 KGHSH, CDR2 LQKENI.

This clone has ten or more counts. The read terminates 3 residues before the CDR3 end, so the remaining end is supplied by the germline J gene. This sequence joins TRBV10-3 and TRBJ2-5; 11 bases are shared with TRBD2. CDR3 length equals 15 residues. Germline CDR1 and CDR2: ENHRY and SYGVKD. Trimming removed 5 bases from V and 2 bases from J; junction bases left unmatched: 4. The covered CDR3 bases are TGTGCCATCAGTCCCACTAGCGGGGGTCAAGAGACC. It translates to CAISPTSGGQET. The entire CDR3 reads CAISPTSGGQETQYF.

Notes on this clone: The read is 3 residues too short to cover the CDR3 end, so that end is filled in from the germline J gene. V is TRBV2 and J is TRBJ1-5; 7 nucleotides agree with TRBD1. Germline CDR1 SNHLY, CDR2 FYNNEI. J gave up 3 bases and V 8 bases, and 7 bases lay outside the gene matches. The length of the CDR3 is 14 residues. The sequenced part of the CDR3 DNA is TGTGCCAGCGCTCCGGGACAGCACAATCAGCCC. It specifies CASAPGQHNQP. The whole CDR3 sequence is CASAPGQHNQPQHF.

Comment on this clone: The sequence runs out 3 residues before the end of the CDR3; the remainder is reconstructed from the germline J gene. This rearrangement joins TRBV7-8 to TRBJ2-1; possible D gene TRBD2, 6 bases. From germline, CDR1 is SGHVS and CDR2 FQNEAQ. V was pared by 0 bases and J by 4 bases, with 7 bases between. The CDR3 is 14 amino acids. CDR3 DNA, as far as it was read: TGTGCCAGCAGCTTAGCGGGGGGATACAATGAG. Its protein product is CASSLAGGYNE. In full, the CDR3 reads CASSLAGGYNEQFF.

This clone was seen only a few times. This CDR3 is CAWNRGDTEAFF. The DNA read from the CDR3 is TGTGCCTGGAACAGGGGAGACACTGAA. This sequence joins TRBV30 and TRBJ1-1, with 7 bases matching TRBD1. The sequence runs out 3 residues before the end of the CDR3; the remainder is reconstructed from the germline J gene. The CDR3 extends over 12 amino acids. With 4 bases clipped from V and 3 bases from J, the junction kept 2 bases outside the gene matches. Germline CDR1 GTSNPN, CDR2 SVGIG (reference sequence). Complete variable domain (other parts from reference TRBV30 and TRBJ1-1): SQTIHQWPATLVQPVGSPLSLECTVEGTSNPNLYWYRQAAGRGLQLLFYSVGIGQISSEVPQNLSASRPQDRQFILSSKKLLLSDSGFYLCAWNRGDTEAFFGQGTRLTVV.

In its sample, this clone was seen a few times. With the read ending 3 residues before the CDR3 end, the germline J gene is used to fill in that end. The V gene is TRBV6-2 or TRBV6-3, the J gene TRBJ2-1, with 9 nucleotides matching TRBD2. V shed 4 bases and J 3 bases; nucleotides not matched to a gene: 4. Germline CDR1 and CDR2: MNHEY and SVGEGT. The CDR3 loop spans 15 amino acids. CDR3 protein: CASSLAGDNYNEQFF. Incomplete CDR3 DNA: TGTGCCAGCAGTTTAGCGGGGGATAACTACAATGAG.

The CDR3 reads CASSPALTSGSSYEQYF. Incomplete CDR3 DNA: TGTGCCAGCAGCCCCGCCCTGACTAGCGGGAGCTCCTACGAG. The genes are TRBV13 and TRBJ2-7; 12 positions match TRBD2. The read is 3 residues too short to cover the CDR3 end, so that end is filled in from the germline J gene. With V trimmed by 5 bases and J by 0 bases, 8 bases remained unmatched. The CDR3 length is 17 residues. Per the germline V gene, CDR1 is PRHDT and CDR2 is FYEKMQ (reference sequence).

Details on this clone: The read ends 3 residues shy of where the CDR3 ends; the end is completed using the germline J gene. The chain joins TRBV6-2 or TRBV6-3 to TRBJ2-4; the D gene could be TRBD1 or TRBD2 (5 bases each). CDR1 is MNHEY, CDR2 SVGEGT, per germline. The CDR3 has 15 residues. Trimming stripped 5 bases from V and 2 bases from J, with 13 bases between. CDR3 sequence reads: CASSEGPLSKNIQYF. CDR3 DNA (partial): TGTGCCAGCAGTGAGGGGCCCCTGTCCAAAAACATT.

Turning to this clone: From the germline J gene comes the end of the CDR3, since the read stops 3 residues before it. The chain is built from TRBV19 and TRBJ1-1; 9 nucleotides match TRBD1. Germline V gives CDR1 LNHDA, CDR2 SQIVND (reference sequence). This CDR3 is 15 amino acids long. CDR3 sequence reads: CASSLPGQGSRRAFF. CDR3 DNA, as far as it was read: TGTGCCAGTAGTCTTCCGGGACAGGGTTCGAGGAGA.

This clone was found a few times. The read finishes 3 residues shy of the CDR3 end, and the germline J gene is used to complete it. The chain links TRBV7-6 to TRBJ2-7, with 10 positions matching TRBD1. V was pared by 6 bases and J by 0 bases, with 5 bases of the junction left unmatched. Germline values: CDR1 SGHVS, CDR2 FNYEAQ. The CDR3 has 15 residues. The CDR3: CASRLGTGDSYEQYF. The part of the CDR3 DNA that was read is TGTGCCAGCAGACTCGGGACAGGGGACTCCTACGAG.

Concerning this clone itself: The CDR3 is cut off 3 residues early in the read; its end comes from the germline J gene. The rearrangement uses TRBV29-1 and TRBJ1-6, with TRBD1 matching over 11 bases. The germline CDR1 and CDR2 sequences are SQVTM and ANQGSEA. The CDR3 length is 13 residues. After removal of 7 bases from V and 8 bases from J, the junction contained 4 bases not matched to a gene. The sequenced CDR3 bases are TGCAGCGCCGGACAGGGGGCGGATTCACCC. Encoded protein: CSAGQGADSP. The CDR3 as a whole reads CSAGQGADSPLHF.

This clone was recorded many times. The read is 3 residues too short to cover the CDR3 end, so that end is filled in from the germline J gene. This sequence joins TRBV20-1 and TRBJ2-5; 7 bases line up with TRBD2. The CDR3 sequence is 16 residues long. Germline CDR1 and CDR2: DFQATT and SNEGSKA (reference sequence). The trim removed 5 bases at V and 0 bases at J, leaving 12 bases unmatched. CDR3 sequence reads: CSAESFLAGDQETQYF. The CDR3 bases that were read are TGCAGTGCTGAGTCTTTTCTCGCGGGGGACCAAGAGACC.

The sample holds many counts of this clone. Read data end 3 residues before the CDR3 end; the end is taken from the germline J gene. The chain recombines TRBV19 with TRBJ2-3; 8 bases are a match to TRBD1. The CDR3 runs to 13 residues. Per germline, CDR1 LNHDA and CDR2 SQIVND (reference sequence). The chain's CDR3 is CASSTDRERAQYF. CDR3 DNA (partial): TGTGCCAGTAGTACGGACAGGGAGAGGGCG.

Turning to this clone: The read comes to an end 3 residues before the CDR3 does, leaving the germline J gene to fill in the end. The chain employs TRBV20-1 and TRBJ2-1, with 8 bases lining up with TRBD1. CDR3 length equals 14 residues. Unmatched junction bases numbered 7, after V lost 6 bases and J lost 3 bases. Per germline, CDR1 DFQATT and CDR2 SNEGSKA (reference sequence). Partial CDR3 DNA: TGCAGTGCCAAGATAGGACAGGGCTACAATGAG. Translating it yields CSAKIGQGYNE. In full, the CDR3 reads CSAKIGQGYNEQFF.

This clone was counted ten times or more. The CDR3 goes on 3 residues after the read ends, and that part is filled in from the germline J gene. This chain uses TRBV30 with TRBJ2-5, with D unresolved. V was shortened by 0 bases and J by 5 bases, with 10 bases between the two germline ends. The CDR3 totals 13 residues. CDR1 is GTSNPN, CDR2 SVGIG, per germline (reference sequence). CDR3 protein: CAWSVYVGETQYF. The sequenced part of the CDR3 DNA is TGTGCCTGGAGTGTTTACGTCGGGGAGACC.

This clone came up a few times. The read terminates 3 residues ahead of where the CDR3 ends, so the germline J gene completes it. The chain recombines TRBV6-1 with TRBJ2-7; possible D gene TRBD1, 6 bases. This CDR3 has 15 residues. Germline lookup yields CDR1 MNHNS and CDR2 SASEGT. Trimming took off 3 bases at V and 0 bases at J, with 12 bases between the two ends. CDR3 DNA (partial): TGTGCCAGCAGTGAGGATCAGGGGATCTCCTACGAG. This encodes CASSEDQGISYE. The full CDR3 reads CASSEDQGISYEQYF.

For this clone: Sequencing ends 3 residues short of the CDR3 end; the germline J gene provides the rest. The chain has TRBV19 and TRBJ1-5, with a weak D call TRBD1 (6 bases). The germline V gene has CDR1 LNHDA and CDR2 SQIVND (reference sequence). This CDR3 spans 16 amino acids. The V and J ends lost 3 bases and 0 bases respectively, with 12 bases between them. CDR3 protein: CASSIKGQYSNQPQHF. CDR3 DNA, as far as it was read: TGTGCCAGTAGTATTAAAGGACAGTATAGCAATCAGCCC.

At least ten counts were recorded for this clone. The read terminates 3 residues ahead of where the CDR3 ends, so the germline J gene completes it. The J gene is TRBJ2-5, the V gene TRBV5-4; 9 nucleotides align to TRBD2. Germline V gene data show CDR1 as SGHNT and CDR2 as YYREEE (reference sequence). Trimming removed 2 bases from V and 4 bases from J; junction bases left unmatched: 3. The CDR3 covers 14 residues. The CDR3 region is CASSFRLAVETQYF. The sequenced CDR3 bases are TGTGCCAGCAGCTTCAGACTAGCGGTAGAGACC.